This paragraph reports one T cell receptor (beta chain). The record originates from a study of blood T cells in healthy people across ages. The V and J ends lost 0 bases and 7 bases respectively, with 13 bases between them. This CDR3 spans 15 amino acids. In germline, CDR1 is MNHEY, CDR2 SMNVEV (reference sequence). A second PCR, run for about 7 to 11 cycles, used a sample-barcoded 5' primer plus a J-beta primer mix. One entry per CDR3 protein results from TCRdb running MiXCR on the 5' RACE reads. The table lists 650,000 to 900,000 distinct CDR3 sequences, around 68% of them singletons. The V gene is TRBV27, the J gene TRBJ2-1, with D possibly matching TRBD1 (7 bases). The TCR was taken from a man younger than 45 in good health. The source material was blood. The CDR3 region is CASSLSQGGGNEQFF. The CDR3 bases are TGTGCCAGCAGTTTATCCCAGGGGGGTGGAAATGAGCAGTTCTTC.